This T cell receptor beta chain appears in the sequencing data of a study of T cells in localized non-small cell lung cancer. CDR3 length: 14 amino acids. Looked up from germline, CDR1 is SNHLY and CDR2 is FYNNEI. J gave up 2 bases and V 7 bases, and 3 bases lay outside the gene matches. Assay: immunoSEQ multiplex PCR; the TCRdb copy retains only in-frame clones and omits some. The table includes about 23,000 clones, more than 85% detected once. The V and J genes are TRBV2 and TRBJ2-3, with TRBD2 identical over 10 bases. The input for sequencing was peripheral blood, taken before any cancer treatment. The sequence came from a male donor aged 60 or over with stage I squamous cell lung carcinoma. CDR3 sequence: CASKTSGTTDTQYF. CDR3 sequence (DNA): TGTGCCAGCAAAACTAGCGGGACCACAGATACGCAGTATTTT.